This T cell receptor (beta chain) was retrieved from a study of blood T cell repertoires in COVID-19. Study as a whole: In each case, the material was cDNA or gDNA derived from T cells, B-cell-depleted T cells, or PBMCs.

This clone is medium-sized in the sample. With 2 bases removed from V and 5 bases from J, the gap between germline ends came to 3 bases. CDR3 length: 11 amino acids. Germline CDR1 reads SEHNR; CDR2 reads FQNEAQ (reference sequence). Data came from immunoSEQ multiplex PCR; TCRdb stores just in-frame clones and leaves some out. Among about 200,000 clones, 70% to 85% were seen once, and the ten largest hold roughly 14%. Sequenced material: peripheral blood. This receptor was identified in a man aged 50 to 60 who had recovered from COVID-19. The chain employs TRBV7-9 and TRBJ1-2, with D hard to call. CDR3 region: CASSLQYGYTF. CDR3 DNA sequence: TGTGCCAGCAGCTTACAGTATGGCTACACCTTC.